This T cell receptor beta chain was recovered during a study of identical twins. Study-wide results and limits: The presence of invariant MAIT and iNKT cells could partly confound analyses of zero-insertion sequences. The more abundant beta clonotypes in cord blood had fewer insertions, and memory repertoires did not show this. Out-of-frame alpha sequences that twins shared showed excess low generation probability.

Unique molecular identifiers were in the cDNA, with template-switch universal primer binding. TCRdb called the 5' RACE reads again in MiXCR, with one record for every CDR3 protein. The sample records 1,800,000 or so distinct CDR3 sequences, around 33% being singletons. A remark on this clonotype: The antigen remains unidentified.

Germline lookup yields CDR1 LGHNA and CDR2 YNFKEQ. This CDR3 region has 16 residues. The V and J ends lost 1 base and 5 bases respectively, with 14 bases between them. The chain has TRBV4-2 and TRBJ1-4; D possibly corresponds to TRBD1 (5 bases). The material sequenced was cord blood. This receptor was taken from a newborn girl in good health. CDR3 sequence reads: CASSQAQEKLNEKLFF. The CDR3 DNA follows: TGTGCCAGCAGCCAAGCACAGGAGAAATTAAATGAAAAACTGTTTTTT.